Listed below are T cell receptor beta chains from one sample, sequenced in a study of blood T cells in healthy people across ages. TCRdb re-analysed the 5' RACE reads in MiXCR, keeping a single row per CDR3 protein. The table includes some 1.5 million distinct CDR3 sequences, 28% detected once. Sequencing used blood. The receptors derive from a woman between 25 and 40 years old in good health. CDR3s include the opening cysteine and the closing phenylalanine or tryptophan. A D gene is named only where the DNA matches it firmly. Only part of the rows carry a size: once, few, many, or a class if the clone is expanded.

length: 15
J: TRBJ1-2
V: TRBV5-1
D: TRBD1
size: .
DNA: TGCGCCGGCAGCTTGCGAGGGGGCGCTGGGTATGGCTACACCTTC
CDR3: CAGSLRGGAGYGYTF

length: 15
J: TRBJ1-4
V: TRBV5-1
D: .
size: few
DNA: TGCGCCAGCAGCTTGGTGTCAGGGGAAAATGAAAAACTGTTTTTT
CDR3: CASSLVSGENEKLFF

length: 13
J: TRBJ1-2
V: TRBV24-1
D: .
size: .
DNA: TGTGCCACCGCAAGAACGGGGGACTATGGCTACACCTTC
CDR3: CATARTGDYGYTF

length: 15
J: TRBJ1-2
V: TRBV28
D: TRBD1
size: .
DNA: TGTGCCAGCAGTGACAGACAGGGGGGAAGAGGCGGCTACACCTTC
CDR3: CASSDRQGGRGGYTF

length: 13
J: TRBJ2-5
V: TRBV20-1
D: .
size: few
DNA: TGCAGTGCGACCCGGGACGAAGGGGAGACCCAGTACTTC
CDR3: CSATRDEGETQYF

length: 14
J: TRBJ2-1
V: TRBV2
D: TRBD2
size: .
DNA: TGTGCCAGCAGGGGCCTAGCGGGGGGGCTCGGGCAGTTCTTC
CDR3: CASRGLAGGLGQFF

length: 11
J: TRBJ2-1
V: TRBV30
D: .
size: .
DNA: TGTGCCTGGCTTAGGGGCCATGAGCAGTTCTTC
CDR3: CAWLRGHEQFF

length: 12
J: TRBJ2-5
V: TRBV11-2
D: .
size: .
DNA: TGTGCCAGCAGCCTTAGGCCCGAGCCCCAGTACTTC
CDR3: CASSLRPEPQYF

length: 14
J: TRBJ2-5
V: TRBV7-2
D: .
size: .
DNA: TGTGCCAGTACCGAGACCCAATACCAAGAGACCCAGTACTTC
CDR3: CASTETQYQETQYF

length: 16
J: TRBJ1-3
V: TRBV5-6
D: .
size: few
DNA: TGTGCCAGCAGCCCCCCAGCGGGGACTCCTGGAAACACCATATATTTT
CDR3: CASSPPAGTPGNTIYF

length: 13
J: TRBJ2-7
V: TRBV5-5
D: .
size: .
DNA: TGTGCCAGCAGCTTTCGCAGGGAGTACGAGCAGTACTTC
CDR3: CASSFRREYEQYF

length: 13
J: TRBJ1-5
V: TRBV5-4
D: .
size: few
DNA: TGTGCCAGCAGCTCGGACCCTTATCAGCCCCAGCATTTT
CDR3: CASSSDPYQPQHF

length: 14
J: TRBJ1-2
V: TRBV9
D: TRBD1
size: .
DNA: TGTGCCAGCAGCGTAGAGACAGGGAATTATGGCTACACCTTC
CDR3: CASSVETGNYGYTF

length: 16
J: TRBJ2-3
V: TRBV5-5
D: .
size: once
DNA: TGTGCCAGCAGCAGAACGAATCCGGGCTCTACAGATACGCAGTATTTT
CDR3: CASSRTNPGSTDTQYF

length: 17
J: TRBJ2-4
V: TRBV6-2/TRBV6-3
D: .
size: many
DNA: TGTGCCAGCAGTTACTCTTTCACCCCTGAGGACTATAACATTCAGTACTTC
CDR3: CASSYSFTPEDYNIQYF

length: 13
J: TRBJ1-2
V: TRBV11-2
D: .
size: few
DNA: TGTGCCAGCAGCTTACGTATCGGATATGGCTACACCTTC
CDR3: CASSLRIGYGYTF

length: 18
J: TRBJ2-7
V: TRBV7-2
D: TRBD2
size: .
DNA: TGTGCCAGCAGCTTAGCGCGCTCACTAGCGGGACCTTCCTACGTGCAGTACTTC
CDR3: CASSLARSLAGPSYVQYF

length: 16
J: TRBJ2-7
V: TRBV15
D: .
size: .
DNA: TGTGCCACCAGCAGAGCCGGGGCTATTAGCTCCTACGAGCAGTACTTC
CDR3: CATSRAGAISSYEQYF

length: 14
J: TRBJ2-4
V: TRBV7-9
D: TRBD2
size: few
DNA: TGTGCCAGCAGCACAGCGGGGGGTCTCAACATTCAGTACTTC
CDR3: CASSTAGGLNIQYF

length: 16
J: TRBJ2-3
V: TRBV12-3/TRBV12-4
D: TRBD2
size: .
DNA: TGTGCCAGCAGTTGGGTTAGCGGGGGGCCCACAGATACGCAGTATTTT
CDR3: CASSWVSGGPTDTQYF

length: 15
J: TRBJ2-1
V: TRBV7-2
D: TRBD1
size: many
DNA: TGTGCCACTAGGACAGGGAATCGGACTCTTCGCTTGCAGTTCTTC
CDR3: CATRTGNRTLRLQFF

length: 15
J: TRBJ2-5
V: TRBV6-5
D: TRBD1
size: few
DNA: TGTGCCAGCAGTTCACCGCCACAGGGGGCTGAGACCCAGTACTTC
CDR3: CASSSPPQGAETQYF

length: 14
J: TRBJ2-5
V: TRBV7-2
D: TRBD1
size: .
DNA: TGTGCCAGCAGCGATAACAGGGGGCAAGAGACCCAGTACTTC
CDR3: CASSDNRGQETQYF

length: 16
J: TRBJ2-2
V: TRBV5-1
D: .
size: .
DNA: TGCGCCAGCAGCCCCGATGGGTACCCCGGTCCCGGGGAGCTGTTTTTT
CDR3: CASSPDGYPGPGELFF

length: 17
J: TRBJ1-2
V: TRBV28
D: .
size: .
DNA: TGTGCCAGCAGTTTTTGGTCTTTGGCAGCCGGCCGAGAAGGCTACACCTTC
CDR3: CASSFWSLAAGREGYTF

length: 14
J: TRBJ2-3
V: TRBV29-1
D: .
size: many
DNA: TGCAGCGCCAACCGGGGGAATGAGGCAGATACGCAGTATTTT
CDR3: CSANRGNEADTQYF

length: 13
J: TRBJ2-2
V: TRBV24-1
D: .
size: once
DNA: TGTGCCACCAGAGCACTGAACACCGGGGAGCTGTTTTTT
CDR3: CATRALNTGELFF

length: 12
J: TRBJ2-5
V: TRBV7-9
D: .
size: .
DNA: TGTGCCAGCAGCGAGGAGCGAAATGAGCAGTACTTC
CDR3: CASSEERNEQYF

length: 15
J: TRBJ2-1
V: TRBV9
D: TRBD2
size: few
DNA: TGTGCCAGCAGCGGGGGGGAGGGCTCGTCAAATGAGCAGTTCTTC
CDR3: CASSGGEGSSNEQFF

length: 14
J: TRBJ1-2
V: TRBV7-9
D: .
size: many
DNA: TGTGCCAGCAGCTTTATGGGGGCGCTCTATGGCTACACCTTC
CDR3: CASSFMGALYGYTF

length: 15
J: TRBJ2-7
V: TRBV7-2
D: TRBD1
size: few
DNA: TGTGCCAGCACTTGGGGACCGGGACAGGGCTACGAGCAGTACTTC
CDR3: CASTWGPGQGYEQYF